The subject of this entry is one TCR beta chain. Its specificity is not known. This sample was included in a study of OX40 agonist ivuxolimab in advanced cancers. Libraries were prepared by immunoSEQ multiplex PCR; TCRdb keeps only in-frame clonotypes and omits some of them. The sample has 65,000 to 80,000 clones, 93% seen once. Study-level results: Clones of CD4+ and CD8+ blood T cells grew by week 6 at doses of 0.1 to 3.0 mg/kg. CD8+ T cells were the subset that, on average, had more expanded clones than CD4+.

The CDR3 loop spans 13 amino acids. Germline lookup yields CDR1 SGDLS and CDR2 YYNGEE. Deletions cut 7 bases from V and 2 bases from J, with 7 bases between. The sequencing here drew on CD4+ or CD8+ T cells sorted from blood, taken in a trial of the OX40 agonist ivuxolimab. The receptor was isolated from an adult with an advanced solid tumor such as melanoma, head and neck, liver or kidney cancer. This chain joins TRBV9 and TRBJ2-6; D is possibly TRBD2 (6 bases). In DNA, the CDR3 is TGTGCCAGCTCGGGGGCTGGGGCCAACGTCCTGACTTTC. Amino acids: CASSGAGANVLTF.